These T cell receptor beta chains were read from a single sample in a study of cytomegalovirus exposure and HLA in healthy donors. Assay used: immunoSEQ multiplex PCR; TCRdb lists only in-frame clones, some missing. The data show some 170,000 clones, around nine tenths seen once. Sequenced input: PBMCs. These receptors were obtained from a man aged 25-45 years in good health and CMV-seropositive. Both conserved end residues are part of each CDR3. Each record gives: V gene, D gene, clone size, J gene, CDR3 protein, CDR3 DNA. A D gene is named only where the DNA matches it firmly. Clone size is stated in some rows and not others, as once, few, many or a class when expanded.

TRBV6-1,TRBD2,.,TRBJ2-7,CASSPGTSGYEQYF,TGTGCCAGCAGTCCCGGGACTAGCGGCTACGAGCAGTACTTC
TRBV30,.,.,TRBJ1-2,CASSAAVYGYTF,TGTGCTTCGTCGGCCGCGGTCTATGGCTACACCTTC
TRBV7-9,.,.,TRBJ2-1,CASSPRSAGLPNEQFF,TGTGCCAGCAGCCCACGTTCAGCCGGACTACCCAATGAGCAGTTCTTC
TRBV28,.,.,TRBJ1-5,CASSSRQGNNQPQHF,TGTGCCAGCAGTTCCCGGCAGGGGAACAATCAGCCCCAGCATTTT
TRBV7-2,.,.,TRBJ1-3,CASSPQGRNTIYF,TGTGCCAGCAGTCCTCAGGGGAGAAACACCATATATTTT
TRBV27,TRBD1,.,TRBJ1-2,CASCPGTAHYGYTF,TGTGCCTCTTGCCCCGGGACAGCCCATTATGGCTACACCTTC
TRBV9,TRBD1,.,TRBJ2-5,CASSVGDRVFPETQYF,TGTGCCAGCAGCGTAGGGGACAGGGTTTTCCCAGAGACCCAGTACTTC
TRBV11-2,TRBD1,.,TRBJ2-3,CASSLGDRGGTDTQYF,TGTGCCAGCAGCTTAGGCGACAGGGGAGGCACAGATACGCAGTATTTT
TRBV28,TRBD2,.,TRBJ2-1,CASSFGTSAYNEQFF,TGTGCCAGCAGTTTCGGGACTAGCGCTTACAATGAGCAGTTCTTC
TRBV5-6,.,once,TRBJ2-7,CASSFGAYEQYF,TGTGCCAGCAGCTTCGGAGCCTACGAGCAGTACTTC
TRBV5-8,TRBD1,.,TRBJ1-1,CASKRGLLRGTEAFF,TGTGCCAGCAAGAGGGGGCTACTTCGGGGCACTGAAGCTTTCTTT
TRBV9,TRBD1,many,TRBJ1-2,CASTPGGNLGGYGYTF,TGTGCCAGCACCCCAGGGGGGAATCTAGGGGGCTATGGCTACACCTTC
TRBV6-4,.,.,TRBJ2-3,CASSDGGNTDTQYF,TGTGCCAGCAGTGATGGAGGGAACACAGATACGCAGTATTTT
TRBV6-4,.,few,TRBJ2-1,CASSDSNLGVANEQFF,TGTGCCAGCAGTGACTCGAACTTGGGAGTGGCCAATGAGCAGTTCTTC